This T cell receptor (beta chain) came from a study of OX40 agonist ivuxolimab in advanced cancers. This clone was observed a handful of times. The CDR3 sequence is 17 residues long. The junction had 1 base not matched to a gene; V was cut back by 0 bases and J by 0 bases. The V gene's germline CDR1 is SEHNR and CDR2 FQNEAQ (reference sequence). Sequenced by immunoSEQ multiplex PCR; TCRdb stores in-frame clones only, minus some. In the table there are around 62,000 clones, about 89% of which are singletons. The receptor comes from an adult with an advanced solid tumor such as melanoma, head and neck, liver or kidney cancer. The source material was CD4+ or CD8+ T cells sorted from blood, sampled in a trial of the OX40 agonist ivuxolimab. The V gene is TRBV7-9, the J gene TRBJ2-3, with 12 bases fitting TRBD2. CDR3 loop: CASSLAGTSGSTDTQYF. As DNA, the CDR3 is TGTGCCAGCAGCTTAGCGGGGACTAGCGGGAGCACAGATACGCAGTATTTT. Drawing the rest from reference TRBV7-9 and TRBJ2-3, the complete variable domain is DTGVSQNPRHKITKRGQNVTFRCDPISEHNRLYWYRQTLGQGPEFLTYFQNEAQLEKSRLLSDRFSAERPKGSFSTLEIQRTEQGDSAMYLCASSLAGTSGSTDTQYFGPGTRLTVL.